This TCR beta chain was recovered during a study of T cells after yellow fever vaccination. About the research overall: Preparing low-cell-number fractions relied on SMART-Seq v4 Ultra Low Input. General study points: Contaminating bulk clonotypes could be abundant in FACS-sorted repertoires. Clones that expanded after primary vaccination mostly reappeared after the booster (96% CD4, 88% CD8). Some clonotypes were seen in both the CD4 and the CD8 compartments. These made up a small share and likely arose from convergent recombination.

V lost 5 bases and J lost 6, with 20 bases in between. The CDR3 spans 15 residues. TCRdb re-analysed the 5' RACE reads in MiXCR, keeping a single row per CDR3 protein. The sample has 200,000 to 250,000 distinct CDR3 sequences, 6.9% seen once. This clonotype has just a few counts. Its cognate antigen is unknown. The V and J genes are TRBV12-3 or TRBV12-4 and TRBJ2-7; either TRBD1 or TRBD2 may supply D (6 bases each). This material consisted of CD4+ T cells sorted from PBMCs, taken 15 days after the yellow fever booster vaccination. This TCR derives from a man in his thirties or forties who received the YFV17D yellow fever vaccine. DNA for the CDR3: TGTGCCAGCAGTCGTTCCCAAGGGGGGAGAGGCGAGCAGTACTTC. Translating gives CASSRSQGGRGEQYF.